One sample yielded the 19 T cell receptor beta chains listed below, sequenced in a study of beta chain features in type 1 diabetes. General study points: Researchers report that Type 1 diabetes patients had moderately but significantly shorter TCRB CDR3s across all four CD4+ subsets.

Their recognized antigens are unknown. TCRB transcripts that were expressed got sequenced, as all of the isolated RNA had been reverse transcribed. The method was immunoSEQ multiplex PCR; TCRdb's version includes in-frame clones alone and lacks a portion of them. Of around 240,000 clones listed, roughly 17% were seen once; the top ten hold approximately 0.081%. Sequencing input: naive CD4+ T cells from blood. The receptors were gathered from a man aged 30 to 39 with type 1 diabetes.

This clone was observed a few times. The chain links TRBV14 to TRBJ2-1; 15 nucleotides match TRBD2. Trimming at V came to 4 bases and at J to 8 bases, leaving 6 bases not matched to a gene. The germline gives CDR1 SGHDN, CDR2 FVKESK. The CDR3 totals 16 residues. The CDR3: CASSPTGTSGRHEQFF. DNA for the CDR3: TGTGCCAGCAGCCCCACCGGGACTAGCGGGAGGCATGAGCAGTTCTTC.

This clone was seen a few times. The V and J genes are TRBV9 and TRBJ2-1, with 10 bases fitting TRBD2. The CDR3 covers 15 residues. Germline V gene data show CDR1 as SGDLS and CDR2 as YYNGEE. The V segment lost 4 bases and the J segment 5 bases; nucleotides outside the gene matches: 6. CDR3 DNA: TGTGCCAGCAGCCCCCGGACTAGCGGTCACAATGAGCAGTTCTTC. It yields the protein CASSPRTSGHNEQFF. The full variable domain, its missing parts supplied by reference TRBV9 and TRBJ2-1, is DSGVTQTPKHLITATGQRVTLRCSPRSGDLSVYWYQQSLDQGLQFLIQYYNGEERAKGNILERFSAQQFPDLHSELNLSSLELGDSALYFCASSPRTSGHNEQFFGPGTRLTVL.

The chain has TRBV5-1 and TRBJ2-1; D not resolved. This CDR3 contains 13 residues. Trimming took off 1 base at V and 5 bases at J, with 7 bases between the two ends. Looked up from germline, CDR1 is SGHRS and CDR2 is YFSETQ. CDR3 nucleotide sequence: TGCGCCAGCAGCTTGTTGGAGAACAATGAGCAGTTCTTC. Translation gives CASSLLENNEQFF.

The V gene is TRBV7-9, the J gene TRBJ1-1; perhaps TRBD1 as D (5 bases). The V gene's germline CDR1 is SEHNR and CDR2 FQNEAQ (reference sequence). Between the trimmed V and J ends, which lost 3 bases and 0 bases, there was a span of 11 bases. The CDR3 is made up of 15 amino acids. For the CDR3, the DNA is TGTGCCAGCAGCTTTTCTATGACAGTGAACACTGAAGCTTTCTTT. Translating gives CASSFSMTVNTEAFF.

The chain joins TRBV7-9 to TRBJ2-7; 12 nucleotides line up with TRBD2. This CDR3 contains 17 residues. Germline-derived CDR1 and CDR2 are SEHNR and FQNEAQ (reference sequence). V was pared by 4 bases and J by 2 bases, with 9 bases of the junction left unmatched. CDR3 nucleotide sequence: TGTGCCAGCAGCTCGGGCTCGGGACTAGCGGGCGCCTACGAGCAGTACTTC. Amino acid sequence: CASSSGSGLAGAYEQYF.

Only one count was recorded for this clone. This sequence joins TRBV9 and TRBJ2-3; D remains unclear. The CDR3 is 12 residues long. CDR1 SGDLS and CDR2 YYNGEE come from the germline V gene. Trimming left V 2 bases short and J 6 bases short, with 7 bases between. DNA for the CDR3: TGTGCCAGCAGCGTTAGAGTCGATACGCAGTATTTT. This sequence encodes CASSVRVDTQYF.

The chain has TRBV19 and TRBJ2-1; 9 bases line up with TRBD2. V dropped 6 bases and J dropped 7; count of bases not matched to a gene: 10. The germline CDR1 and CDR2 sequences are LNHDA and SQIVND (reference sequence). The CDR3 totals 15 residues. The chain's CDR3 is CASSSAVAGDNEQFF. CDR3 coding DNA: TGTGCCAGTAGCAGCGCGGTAGCGGGAGATAATGAGCAGTTCTTC.

This clone was observed a handful of times. This rearrangement joins TRBV4-3 to TRBJ1-4; D possibly corresponds to TRBD1 (5 bases). The V gene lost 1 base and the J gene lost 6 bases, with 9 bases spanning the gap. The germline V gene has CDR1 LGHNA and CDR2 YSLEER. The CDR3 loop spans 14 amino acids. CDR3 DNA sequence: TGCGCCAGCAGCCAAGGATTAGGGGATGAAAAACTGTTTTTT. As protein: CASSQGLGDEKLFF.

The rearrangement uses TRBV27 and TRBJ2-1; TRBD1 matches 10 bases. Germline lookup yields CDR1 MNHEY and CDR2 SMNVEV (reference sequence). The CDR3 length is 13 residues. V shed 6 bases and J 10 bases; nucleotides not matched to a gene: 6. CDR3 bases: TGTGCCAGCAGAAGACAGGGGGCAGGGGAGCAGTTCTTC. Residues: CASRRQGAGEQFF.

A few counts support this clone. The chain is built from TRBV7-8 and TRBJ2-3; no clear D. V lost 5 bases to trimming and J lost 3 bases, with 24 bases between them. The germline gives CDR1 SGHVS, CDR2 FQNEAQ. The CDR3 is made up of 18 amino acids. CDR3 DNA sequence: TGTGCCAGCAGCACAAGAGCAGGATCTAGTACTGGAACAGATACGCAGTATTTT. Amino acid sequence: CASSTRAGSSTGTDTQYF.

The gene calls are TRBV9 and TRBJ2-3, with D possibly being TRBD1 (8 bases). With 2 bases removed from V and 5 bases from J, the gap between germline ends came to 24 bases. CDR1 SGDLS and CDR2 YYNGEE come from the germline V gene. The CDR3 is 18 amino acids. CDR3 DNA sequence: TGTGCCAGCAGCGTCGCGATACCCAGACAGGGGAGGGAAGATACGCAGTATTTT. Translation gives CASSVAIPRQGREDTQYF.

The genes are TRBV9 and TRBJ2-3; D possibly corresponds to TRBD1 (6 bases). With 0 bases removed from V and 4 bases from J, the gap between germline ends came to 9 bases. This CDR3 has 14 residues. In germline, CDR1 is SGDLS, CDR2 YYNGEE. CDR3: CASSVVGTSDTQYF. CDR3 sequence (DNA): TGTGCCAGCAGCGTAGTAGGGACATCAGATACGCAGTATTTT.

This clone was seen a few times. The rearrangement joins TRBV28 to TRBJ2-6; 11 bases match TRBD1. CDR1 MDHEN and CDR2 SYDVKM come from the germline V gene. This CDR3 has 18 amino acids. The V gene end was trimmed by 3 bases and the J gene end by 1 base; junction bases not matched to a gene: 5. This CDR3 is CASSFRDRGWSGANVLTF. The CDR3 DNA reads as TGTGCCAGCAGTTTTCGGGACAGGGGGTGGTCTGGGGCCAACGTCCTGACTTTC.

This clone was picked up a small number of times. The chain has TRBV7-9 and TRBJ1-2; D is uncertain. V lost 2 bases and J 8 bases, leaving 12 bases between the germline ends. The CDR3 is 13 amino acids. The germline V gene encodes CDR1 SEHNR and CDR2 FQNEAQ (reference sequence). The chain's CDR3 is CASSLSEMSGYTF. The CDR3 nucleotides read TGTGCCAGCAGCTTATCGGAGATGTCCGGCTACACCTTC.

The table lists this clone with a few counts. V and J are TRBV13 and TRBJ2-3, with D tentatively TRBD1 (5 bases). V lost 5 bases, J lost 1 base, and 10 bases lay in between. CDR1 PRHDT and CDR2 FYEKMQ come from the germline V gene (reference sequence). This CDR3 is 14 amino acids long. The CDR3 DNA reads TGTGCCAGCAGCGCCCAGGGCGGCACAGATACGCAGTATTTT. This sequence encodes CASSAQGGTDTQYF.

The chain combines TRBV25-1 with TRBJ2-7; possibly TRBD2 for D (6 bases). The CDR3 totals 13 residues. V was cut by 7 bases and J by 6 bases, with 16 bases left in between. In germline, CDR1 is MGHDK, CDR2 SYGVNS. This CDR3 reads CASTPSGRSEQYF. In DNA form, the CDR3 reads TGTGCCAGCACTCCCTCAGGGAGGAGCGAGCAGTACTTC.

The rearrangement uses TRBV29-1 and TRBJ2-4; D may be TRBD2 (6 bases). Germline V gene lookup returns CDR1 SQVTM and CDR2 ANQGSEA. V gave up 6 bases and J gave up 0 bases, with 12 bases separating them. The CDR3 runs to 14 residues. CDR3 loop: CSVTSGQAKNIQYF. The CDR3, as DNA: TGCAGCGTGACTAGTGGGCAAGCCAAAAACATTCAGTACTTC.

Only a few counts were recorded for this clone. This rearrangement joins TRBV30 to TRBJ2-5; TRBD2 might be the D (5 bases). The CDR3 is 13 amino acids. Germline CDR1 is GTSNPN and CDR2 is SVGIG (reference sequence). The germline V and J ends were trimmed by 1 base and 4 bases, with 10 bases remaining between them. The CDR3 here is CAWSGTAGETQYF. CDR3 DNA sequence: TGTGCCTGGAGTGGGACGGCGGGAGAGACCCAGTACTTC. The entire variable domain, with the rest obtained from reference TRBV30 and TRBJ2-5, is as follows: SQTIHQWPATLVQPVGSPLSLECTVEGTSNPNLYWYRQAAGRGLQLLFYSVGIGQISSEVPQNLSASRPQDRQFILSSKKLLLSDSGFYLCAWSGTAGETQYFGPGTRLLVL.

This clone was counted only a few times. The chain employs TRBV25-1 and TRBJ2-1; tentative D call: TRBD2 (6 bases). CDR1 is MGHDK, CDR2 SYGVNS, per germline. The CDR3 runs to 12 residues. V was clipped by 1 base and J by 12 bases, with 10 bases between them. CDR3 in amino acids: CASSESRAGQFF. The CDR3 region has the DNA TGTGCCAGCAGTGAATCAAGAGCGGGGCAGTTCTTC.